Listed here are 10 T cell receptor beta chains from one sample, sequenced in a study of T cells in localized non-small cell lung cancer. Clones were sequenced by immunoSEQ multiplex PCR, and TCRdb holds only the in-frame ones, with some missing. The table lists 7,000 or so clones, approximately 50% of them singletons. The material was lymph node tissue, obtained before any cancer treatment. These TCRs come from a female donor older than 55 with stage I lung adenocarcinoma.

This chain uses TRBV9 with TRBJ2-2, with D unclear. The V gene's germline CDR1 is SGDLS and CDR2 YYNGEE. Trimming removed 5 bases at V and 1 base at J, with 12 bases between. The CDR3 is 15 amino acids. DNA of the CDR3: TGTGCCAGCAGTGAAAGTCTGATGAACACCGGGGAGCTGTTTTTT. Translation: CASSESLMNTGELFF.

V gene TRBV30 combines with J gene TRBJ1-1; maybe TRBD1 (5 bases). Per germline, CDR1 GTSNPN and CDR2 SVGIG (reference sequence). The CDR3 length is 14 residues. Trimming cost V 1 base and J 1 base, with 10 bases left between them. The CDR3 DNA follows: TGTGCCTGGAGTGGGGGGGTAAGGAACACTGAAGCTTTCTTT. This codes for CAWSGGVRNTEAFF.

Written as DNA, the CDR3 is TGCAGCGTTGAAGTCGAACCCTCCTACAATGAGCAGTTCTTC. It yields the protein CSVEVEPSYNEQFF. V and J are TRBV29-1 and TRBJ2-1; no definite D call. This CDR3 is built from 14 residues. V was trimmed by 1 base and J by 0 bases, leaving 7 bases between them. The germline gives CDR1 SQVTM, CDR2 ANQGSEA.

The count of this clone is one. The chain links TRBV28 to TRBJ2-7, with 11 bases fitting TRBD2. With V trimmed by 1 base and J by 7 bases, 12 bases remained unmatched. This CDR3 has 17 amino acids. Germline assignment: CDR1 MDHEN and CDR2 SYDVKM. The CDR3, as DNA: TGTGCCAGCAGTTTATCGGCTAGCGGGAGGCCCGCTGGAGAGCAGTACTTC. It is translated as CASSLSASGRPAGEQYF.

This clone was detected a few times. The V call is TRBV11-3, the J call TRBJ1-5, with 8 bases that match TRBD1. CDR3 length: 16 residues. Germline loops: CDR1 SGHNT, CDR2 YENEEA. The junction had 6 bases not matched to a gene; V was cut back by 2 bases and J by 3 bases. The CDR3 DNA reads as TGTGCCAGCAGCTTAACGGGACAGGTGTCCAATCAGCCCCAGCATTTT. Protein sequence: CASSLTGQVSNQPQHF. The variable domain in full, with the rest retrieved from reference TRBV11-3 and TRBJ1-5, is EAGVVQSPRYKIIEKKQPVAFWCNPISGHNTLYWYLQNLGQGPELLIRYENEEAVDDSQLPKDRFSAERLKGVDSTLKIQPAELGDSAVYLCASSLTGQVSNQPQHFGDGTRLSIL.

This clone was counted between two and nine times. The rearrangement uses TRBV1 and TRBJ2-1; whether TRBD2, the table's D call, matches the DNA was not checked. TRBV1 is noted as a pseudogene. The CDR3 loop spans 14 amino acids. CDR3 in amino acids: CASSPRLGTNEQFF. CDR3 DNA: TGCGCCAGCAGCCCCCGACTAGGAACCAATGAGCAGTTCTTC.

The table lists this clone with a few counts. The V and J genes are TRBV9 and TRBJ1-2; D unclear. The V and J ends lost 4 bases and 1 base respectively, with 11 bases between them. The germline CDR1 and CDR2 sequences are SGDLS and YYNGEE. CDR3 length equals 14 residues. The CDR3 loop reads CASSTTTFNYGYTF. DNA of the CDR3: TGTGCCAGCAGCACCACGACATTTAACTATGGCTACACCTTC.

The chain joins TRBV19 to TRBJ1-5, with TRBD1 matching over 7 bases. This CDR3 is built from 13 residues. CDR1 is LNHDA, CDR2 SQIVND, per germline (reference sequence). The trim removed 7 bases at V and 4 bases at J, leaving 4 bases unmatched. The CDR3 protein is CASTTGRNQPQHF. CDR3 bases: TGTGCCAGTACGACAGGGAGGAATCAGCCCCAGCATTTT.

This chain links TRBV19 with TRBJ1-1; D call uncertain. The V end lost 9 bases, the J end lost 1 base, and 12 bases lay between the germline ends. Germline V gene sequence: CDR1 LNHDA, CDR2 SQIVND (reference sequence). The CDR3 extends over 13 amino acids. The CDR3 reads CASLQERNTEAFF. As DNA, the CDR3 is TGTGCCAGCCTCCAAGAGAGGAACACTGAAGCTTTCTTT.

The chain is built from TRBV28 and TRBJ2-5; D not resolved. With 2 bases removed from V and 4 bases from J, the gap between germline ends came to 17 bases. CDR3 length: 16 residues. Germline-derived CDR1 and CDR2 are MDHEN and SYDVKM. The CDR3 here is CASSLGYGWLVETQYF. The CDR3 DNA is TGTGCCAGCAGTTTAGGATACGGGTGGCTGGTAGAGACCCAGTACTTC.